This is a list of T cell receptor beta chains from one sample in a study of identical twins. TCRdb passed the 5' RACE reads through MiXCR, listing each CDR3 protein once. Among around 670,000 distinct CDR3 sequences, 6% to 6.5% were seen once, and the ten largest hold under 2%. Source material: naive T cells sorted from blood. The receptors here all came from a man younger than 35 in good health. CDR3s include the opening cysteine and the closing phenylalanine or tryptophan. D genes are given only for firm matches. Clone sizes are given selectively: once, few, many, or a class where the clone is expanded.

v_call,j_call,d_call,clone_size,cdr3_nt,cdr3_aa
TRBV12-3/TRBV12-4,TRBJ2-3,TRBD1,many,TGTGCCAGCAGTTGGACAGGGGATCTAGATACGCAGTATTTT,CASSWTGDLDTQYF
TRBV29-1,TRBJ2-4,TRBD1,many,TGCAGCGTTGGATTGCAGGGGGCGAACATTCAGTACTTC,CSVGLQGANIQYF
TRBV11-2,TRBJ1-3,TRBD1,many,TGTGCCAGCAGCTTAGAACCCGGGACAGGGGGAAACACCATATATTTT,CASSLEPGTGGNTIYF
TRBV20-1,TRBJ2-7,TRBD1,few,TGCAGTGCAAAGACAGGGGCCGCCCGACTCGAGCAGTACTTC,CSAKTGAARLEQYF
TRBV7-9,TRBJ2-5,TRBD2,many,TGTGCCAGCAGCGAAGTAGCGGGATGGGAGACCCAGTACTTC,CASSEVAGWETQYF
TRBV18,TRBJ2-3,.,few,TGTGCCAGCTCTGGGTTTGAAGGAACAAGCACAGATACGCAGTATTTT,CASSGFEGTSTDTQYF
TRBV9,TRBJ1-2,TRBD1,few,TGTGCCAGCAGCGCCCGACAGGGGGGCAACTATGGCTACACCTTC,CASSARQGGNYGYTF
TRBV7-2,TRBJ2-1,TRBD2,many,TGTGCCAGCAGCACAGGCGCGGGAGCCGTCAATGAGCAGTTCTTC,CASSTGAGAVNEQFF
TRBV7-6,TRBJ2-7,TRBD2,few,TGTGCCAGCAGCCCCCCCGGTGGACTAGTACAGTACTTC,CASSPPGGLVQYF
TRBV7-2,TRBJ2-5,.,.,TGTGCCAGCAGCTTAGCGGGAGATCATGGAGAGACCCAGTACTTC,CASSLAGDHGETQYF
TRBV20-1,TRBJ2-1,.,many,TGCAGTGCTCTAATCGAACCCGGGGGCAGGGGGGACAATGAGCAGTTCTTC,CSALIEPGGRGDNEQFF
TRBV29-1,TRBJ2-2,.,few,TGCAGCGTTAACGGTGGACTCAACACCGGGGAGCTGTTTTTT,CSVNGGLNTGELFF
TRBV12-3/TRBV12-4,TRBJ2-7,TRBD1,many,TGTGCCAGCAGTCACAGGGGGCTCGAGCAGTACTTC,CASSHRGLEQYF
TRBV12-3/TRBV12-4,TRBJ2-5,.,many,TGTGCCAGCAGTCCTGGTAGTTGGGAGACCCAGTACTTC,CASSPGSWETQYF
TRBV24-1,TRBJ2-2,TRBD1,many,TGTGCCACCAGTGCCACAGACAGGGGGACCGGGGAGCTGTTTTTT,CATSATDRGTGELFF
TRBV7-9,TRBJ2-1,.,few,TGTGCCAGCAGCTTAGCTCCAGCGGAGTCCTACAATGAGCAGTTCTTC,CASSLAPAESYNEQFF
TRBV15,TRBJ1-2,.,.,TGTGCCACCAGCAGAGTCTCCAGGGCTGGCTACACCTTC,CATSRVSRAGYTF
TRBV20-1,TRBJ2-2,.,few,TGCAGTGCTAGAGATCGCCCGAACACCGGGGAGCTGTTTTTT,CSARDRPNTGELFF
TRBV5-1,TRBJ1-2,.,many,TGCGCCAGCAAAAAAACCACAGGGACTAACTATGGCTACACCTTC,CASKKTTGTNYGYTF
TRBV9,TRBJ2-1,.,many,TGTGCCAGCAGCGCCTACTCAAAAAGGAGCAATGAGCAGTTCTTC,CASSAYSKRSNEQFF
TRBV6-2/TRBV6-3,TRBJ1-1,.,.,TGTGCCAGCAGTTACCTTCTGGGGCTGAACACTGAAGCTTTCTTT,CASSYLLGLNTEAFF
TRBV27,TRBJ2-1,.,few,TGTGCCAGCAGTCCCCCTCTTCGGAATGAGCAGTTCTTC,CASSPPLRNEQFF
TRBV29-1,TRBJ1-2,.,many,TGCAGCGTTCCCGGGGACACCCACCCTTCGCCCTATGGCTACACCTTC,CSVPGDTHPSPYGYTF
TRBV7-2,TRBJ1-1,TRBD1,many,TGTGCCAGCAGCTTAGACAACAGGGGGAACACTGAAGCTTTCTTT,CASSLDNRGNTEAFF
TRBV6-5,TRBJ2-2,.,few,TGTGCCAGCAGTTACGCCAGGGGGGCCGGGGAGCTGTTTTTT,CASSYARGAGELFF
TRBV29-1,TRBJ2-3,TRBD2,.,TGCAGCGTTCATATTCCGGGACTAGCGGGAATAGATACGCAGTATTTT,CSVHIPGLAGIDTQYF
TRBV10-3,TRBJ2-4,TRBD2,many,TGTGCCATCTCTAGCGGGAGCAAAAACATTCAGTACTTC,CAISSGSKNIQYF
TRBV12-3/TRBV12-4,TRBJ2-1,.,few,TGTGCCAGCAGTTCCCCCCGGGACAATTACAATGAGCAGTTCTTC,CASSSPRDNYNEQFF
TRBV20-1,TRBJ1-1,.,many,TGCAGTGCCCGCCCCAAATTGAACACTGAAGCTTTCTTT,CSARPKLNTEAFF
TRBV3-1,TRBJ2-1,TRBD2,.,TGTGCCAGCAGCCAATCTAGCGGGTTAGGGTACAATGAGCAGTTCTTC,CASSQSSGLGYNEQFF
TRBV5-1,TRBJ2-7,TRBD2,many,TGCGCCAGCAGCTCGGGACTAGCGGGGGGGACCTACGAGCAGTACTTC,CASSSGLAGGTYEQYF
TRBV12-3/TRBV12-4,TRBJ2-3,.,many,TGTGCCAGCAGTTTCCCGGGAACAAGGGGAGATACGCAGTATTTT,CASSFPGTRGDTQYF
TRBV6-5,TRBJ2-5,TRBD1,many,TGTGCCAGCAGTTACATAGGGGGCGGGGAGACCCAGTACTTC,CASSYIGGGETQYF
TRBV15,TRBJ2-5,TRBD1,.,TGTGCCACCAGCAGCAGGGGGCCCCAAGAGACCCAGTACTTC,CATSSRGPQETQYF
TRBV12-3/TRBV12-4,TRBJ2-6,.,many,TGTGCCAGCGTTTCCTCTGGGGCCAACGTCCTGACTTTC,CASVSSGANVLTF
TRBV4-2,TRBJ2-7,TRBD2,many,TGTGCCAGCAGCCAACGCGGGAGGGTCGACGAGCAGTACTTC,CASSQRGRVDEQYF
TRBV27,TRBJ1-2,.,many,TGTGCCAGCAGTTTTGGGCAGTCCTATGGCTACACCTTC,CASSFGQSYGYTF
TRBV9,TRBJ2-1,TRBD2,many,TGTGCCAGCAGCTCCAGCGGGAGATCCCACAATGAGCAGTTCTTC,CASSSSGRSHNEQFF
TRBV5-1,TRBJ2-2,TRBD1,many,TGCGCCAGCAGCGTGGGACAGCCGAGCCCCACCGGGGAGCTGTTTTTT,CASSVGQPSPTGELFF
TRBV6-5,TRBJ2-3,TRBD2,.,TGTGCCAGCAGTTACTCGGCCGGAGGGACTAAAGGGACAGATACGCAGTATTTT,CASSYSAGGTKGTDTQYF
TRBV29-1,TRBJ1-5,.,few,TGCAGCTTACATGCTCGGATCGGGGATCAGCCCCAGCATTTT,CSLHARIGDQPQHF
TRBV27,TRBJ2-5,.,many,TGTGCCAGCAGTCCAAACGGGGAGACCCAGTACTTC,CASSPNGETQYF
TRBV28,TRBJ2-2,.,few,TGTGCCAGCAGTCCCCCCCCTTACGGGGAGCTGTTTTTT,CASSPPPYGELFF
TRBV20-1,TRBJ2-7,.,few,TGCAGTGCTATTCGGGCGTCCCACGAGCAGTACTTC,CSAIRASHEQYF
TRBV20-1,TRBJ2-1,TRBD2,.,TGCAGTGCTAGAGATCCCGGACTAGTCTATGAGCAGTTCTTC,CSARDPGLVYEQFF
TRBV12-3/TRBV12-4,TRBJ1-1,.,many,TGTGCCAGCGCTCCCTCGGGCGGCACTGAAGCTTTCTTT,CASAPSGGTEAFF
TRBV7-9,TRBJ1-4,.,many,TGTGCCAGCAGACGAAAAGCTGGCTCAACTAATGAAAAACTGTTTTTT,CASRRKAGSTNEKLFF
TRBV7-6,TRBJ2-1,TRBD2,.,TGTGCCAGCAGCTATCGATTTCCCGGGACTAGCGGGAGCAATGAGCAGTTCTTC,CASSYRFPGTSGSNEQFF
TRBV6-1,TRBJ2-3,.,few,TGTGCCAGCAGTACCGTCGCCCGGGACGGACTCTTGGATACGCAGTATTTT,CASSTVARDGLLDTQYF
TRBV20-1,TRBJ2-1,TRBD2,.,TGCAGCGCTTATCGGGCTAGCGGCTACAATGAGCAGTTCTTC,CSAYRASGYNEQFF
TRBV12-3/TRBV12-4,TRBJ2-6,.,many,TGTGCCAGCAGTTTACGGGGGGCGAACTCTGGGGCCAACGTCCTGACTTTC,CASSLRGANSGANVLTF
TRBV12-3/TRBV12-4,TRBJ1-4,TRBD1,many,TGTGCCAGCAGTTTTCTAGGGGGCGCGAATGAAAAACTGTTTTTT,CASSFLGGANEKLFF
TRBV7-3,TRBJ2-3,.,few,TGTGCCAGCAGCTCGAAATTGAACAGGGGCACAGATACGCAGTATTTT,CASSSKLNRGTDTQYF
TRBV11-3,TRBJ2-1,.,few,TGTGCCAGCAGCCCTCGCGTACTGGACTACAATGAGCAGTTCTTC,CASSPRVLDYNEQFF
TRBV6-1,TRBJ2-5,.,many,TGTGCCAGCACCGGGATAGCACGGGAGACCCAGTACTTC,CASTGIARETQYF
TRBV12-3/TRBV12-4,TRBJ1-2,.,many,TGTGCCAGCAGTTTACGGGGAACAGGGTACTATGGCTACACCTTC,CASSLRGTGYYGYTF
TRBV29-1,TRBJ2-1,TRBD1,.,TGCAGCGCCCAATCCCGGACAGGGGTCAATGAGCAGTTCTTC,CSAQSRTGVNEQFF
TRBV5-6,TRBJ1-6,.,.,TGTGCCAGCAGCTTGGCCACATCGTCCTCTAATTCACCCCTCCACTTT,CASSLATSSSNSPLHF
TRBV29-1,TRBJ2-6,TRBD2,many,TGCAGCGTTATGGGCGGGAGCTCTGGGGCCAACGTCCTGACTTTC,CSVMGGSSGANVLTF
TRBV4-2,TRBJ1-3,.,.,TGTGCCAGCAGCCAAGAACGGCGGTGGCAGGGTGTCTTCGGAAACACCATATATTTT,CASSQERRWQGVFGNTIYF